Following are 30 T cell receptor beta chains from one sample sequenced in a study of blood T cell repertoires in COVID-19. The repertoire was sequenced with immunoSEQ multiplex PCR; TCRdb's copy has only in-frame clones and lacks some. The data show around 300,000 clones, around 89% seen once. Source material: PBMCs or T cells enriched from blood (not recorded which). Source of these receptors: a woman aged 45-65 years who had recovered from COVID-19.

V is TRBV5-1 and J is TRBJ2-2; TRBD1 agrees at 7 bases. The CDR3 covers 15 residues. CDR1 SGHRS and CDR2 YFSETQ come from the germline V gene. V was pared by 2 bases and J by 4 bases, with 5 bases of the junction left unmatched. The CDR3 here is CASSFDRAGTGELFF. CDR3 bases: TGCGCCAGCAGCTTTGACAGGGCCGGCACCGGGGAGCTGTTTTTT.

The chain recombines TRBV9 with TRBJ2-7, with D perhaps TRBD2 (7 bases). Germline V gene data show CDR1 as SGDLS and CDR2 as YYNGEE. CDR3 length: 15 amino acids. V gave up 4 bases and J gave up 5 bases, with 19 bases separating them. The CDR3 spells CASSPRGRENDEQYF. In DNA, the CDR3 is TGTGCCAGCAGCCCCCGGGGGCGGGAGAACGACGAGCAGTACTTC.

The chain joins TRBV28 to TRBJ1-5; 8 bases fit TRBD1. Per the germline V gene, CDR1 is MDHEN and CDR2 is SYDVKM. Trimming took 6 bases from V and 2 from J; bases not matched to a gene: 3. CDR3 length equals 14 residues. This CDR3 reads CASRKQGGNQPQHF. The CDR3, as DNA: TGTGCCAGCAGGAAACAGGGGGGCAATCAGCCCCAGCATTTT.

The chain carries TRBV6-5 and TRBJ1-2; possibly TRBD1 for D (6 bases). There are 13 residues in the CDR3. CDR1 and CDR2 (germline): MNHEY, SVGAGI. Trimming took off 7 bases at V and 5 bases at J, with 14 bases between the two ends. The CDR3 loop is CASTKRQGYGYTF. In nucleotides, the CDR3 is TGTGCCAGCACTAAGAGGCAGGGGTATGGCTACACCTTC.

This clone was recorded once. This chain joins TRBV28 and TRBJ1-1; D remains ambiguous. V lost 7 bases and J lost 0, with 9 bases in between. CDR1 and CDR2 from the germline V gene are MDHEN and SYDVKM. CDR3 length equals 13 residues. The CDR3 loop is CASNPEMNTEAFF. The CDR3 DNA is TGTGCCAGCAATCCCGAGATGAACACTGAAGCTTTCTTT.

This chain connects TRBV10-1 to TRBJ2-1; perhaps TRBD2 as D (6 bases). Between the trimmed V and J ends, which lost 2 bases and 0 bases, there was a span of 17 bases. This CDR3 contains 18 residues. Germline V CDR1 and CDR2: WNHNN, SYGVQD (reference sequence). CDR3 amino acids: CASSEASAHTISYNEQFF. CDR3 nucleotides: TGCGCCAGCAGTGAGGCTAGCGCACATACCATCTCCTACAATGAGCAGTTCTTC.

This clone was counted a single time. The V and J genes are TRBV30 and TRBJ1-2; TRBD1 matches 10 bases. Germline trimming cut 6 bases from V and 7 bases from J; bases unmatched to any gene: 2. The CDR3 length is 11 residues. The germline V gene has CDR1 GTSNPN and CDR2 SVGIG (reference sequence). CDR3 sequence reads: CACGTGVGYTF. The DNA for the CDR3 is TGTGCCTGCGGGACAGGGGTTGGCTACACCTTC.

This clone was detected once. Different DNA sequences within this sample yield the same CDR3. CDR3 protein: CASSLGLAGVETQYF. CDR3 in DNA: TGCGCCAGCAGCCTCGGACTAGCGGGAGTAGAGACCCAGTACTTC. V usage is TRBV5-1 and J usage is TRBJ2-5; 13 nucleotides line up with TRBD2. This CDR3 has 15 residues. The ends lost 4 bases at V and 4 bases at J; junction bases unmatched: 4. Looked up from germline, CDR1 is SGHRS and CDR2 is YFSETQ.

V is TRBV2 and J is TRBJ1-5; D remains ambiguous. Germline loops: CDR1 SNHLY, CDR2 FYNNEI. The germline V and J ends were trimmed by 3 bases and 0 bases, with 6 bases remaining between them. The CDR3 sequence is 14 residues long. In nucleotides, the CDR3 is TGTGCCAGCAGTGATGCCAGTAGCAATCAGCCCCAGCATTTT. This translates into CASSDASSNQPQHF.

The chain uses TRBV7-9 and TRBJ2-7; TRBD2 is a possible D gene (5 bases). CDR1 and CDR2 (germline): SEHNR, FQNEAQ (reference sequence). V lost 5 bases and J lost 7, with 12 bases in between. The CDR3 sequence is 12 residues long. CDR3 sequence: CASSPDSQEQYF. CDR3 coding DNA: TGTGCCAGCAGCCCGGACTCCCAGGAGCAGTACTTC.

The rearrangement joins TRBV6-5 to TRBJ1-3; D unresolved. Germline V gives CDR1 MNHEY, CDR2 SVGAGI. This CDR3 spans 14 amino acids. Trimming stripped 2 bases from V and 4 bases from J, with 9 bases between. CDR3 sequence (DNA): TGTGCCAGCAGTTACGAGGTAGACGGAAACACCATATATTTT. Encoded protein: CASSYEVDGNTIYF.

The gene calls are TRBV4-3 and TRBJ2-7, with TRBD1 as a possible D gene (6 bases). The CDR3 sequence is 15 residues long. V dropped 0 bases and J dropped 7 bases, with 16 bases sitting between them. Germline assignment: CDR1 LGHNA and CDR2 YSLEER. CDR3 DNA: TGCGCCAGCAGCCAAGAGCTGGGGGCCCGTCAGGAGCAGTACTTC. Protein product: CASSQELGARQEQYF.

The V and J genes are TRBV7-2 and TRBJ2-7; 12 bases are a match to TRBD2. CDR1 and CDR2 (germline): SGHTA, FQGNSA. V shed 0 bases, J shed 3 bases, and the junction held 3 bases outside the gene matches. CDR3 length: 16 amino acids. CDR3 amino acids: CASSLASTSGSYEQYF. For the CDR3, the DNA is TGTGCCAGCAGCTTAGCTTCGACTAGCGGGAGCTACGAGCAGTACTTC. The entire variable domain, with the rest obtained from reference TRBV7-2 and TRBJ2-7, is as follows: GAGVSQSPSNKVTEKGKDVELRCDPISGHTALYWYRQSLGQGLEFLIYFQGNSAPDKSGLPSDRFSAERTGGSVSTLTIQRTQQEDSAVYLCASSLASTSGSYEQYFGPGTRLTVT.

The genes are TRBV4-3 and TRBJ2-7; 13 bases are a match to TRBD2. The germline V gene has CDR1 LGHNA and CDR2 YSLEER. The CDR3 contains 16 residues. V was pared by 4 bases and J by 9 bases, with 12 bases of the junction left unmatched. The CDR3 region has the DNA TGCGCCAGCAGCCCGTCTACTAGCGGGAGGGCCTCACCGCAGTACTTC. Its protein is CASSPSTSGRASPQYF.

This clone was seen a handful of times. The chain recombines TRBV5-6 with TRBJ2-1, with TRBD1 matching over 7 bases. V lost 3 bases and J lost 7; bases outside the gene matches: 10. Germline V gives CDR1 SGHDT, CDR2 YYEEEE. The CDR3 loop spans 15 amino acids. CDR3 residues: CASSSDRAPRNEQFF. Written as DNA, the CDR3 is TGTGCCAGCAGCTCTGACAGGGCGCCTCGGAATGAGCAGTTCTTC.

The chain combines TRBV4-3 with TRBJ1-5; 7 positions match TRBD1. The CDR3 is 15 residues long. The trim removed 0 bases at V and 2 bases at J, leaving 1 base unmatched. Looked up from germline, CDR1 is LGHNA and CDR2 is YSLEER. The CDR3 spells CASSQEGTGNQPQHF. CDR3 bases: TGCGCCAGCAGCCAAGAGGGGACAGGCAATCAGCCCCAGCATTTT.

The chain employs TRBV5-1 and TRBJ1-1; 8 bases match TRBD1. This CDR3 has 13 residues. CDR1 and CDR2 (germline): SGHRS, YFSETQ. V lost 4 bases, J lost 3 bases, and 2 bases stayed unmatched. The CDR3 sequence is CASSLTGDTEAFF. Written as DNA, the CDR3 is TGCGCCAGCAGCCTGACAGGGGACACTGAAGCTTTCTTT.

The chain recombines TRBV9 with TRBJ2-7; D is unresolved. The germline gives CDR1 SGDLS, CDR2 YYNGEE. V dropped 3 bases and J dropped 7 bases, with 11 bases sitting between them. The CDR3 has 12 amino acids. The CDR3 sequence: CASSDLIGEQYF. CDR3 DNA sequence: TGTGCCAGCAGCGACCTCATCGGGGAGCAGTACTTC.

This clone came up once. The gene calls are TRBV18 and TRBJ1-1; 9 nucleotides align to TRBD1. The CDR3 contains 17 residues. Unmatched junction bases numbered 8, after V lost 2 bases and J lost 1 base. Germline V CDR1 and CDR2: KGHSH, LQKENI. For the CDR3, the DNA is TGTGCCAGCTCACCAAAACTAATGGACAGGGGGAACACTGAAGCTTTCTTT. Encoded protein: CASSPKLMDRGNTEAFF.

The V call is TRBV5-3, the J call TRBJ1-5; 8 nucleotides align to TRBD1. TRBV5-3 is an ORF for which the function is uncertain. CDR3 size: 14 residues. With V trimmed by 1 base and J by 6 bases, 3 bases remained unmatched. The CDR3 DNA reads TGTGCCAGAAGCTTGAAGACAGGGGCTCAGCCCCAGCATTTT. It is translated as CARSLKTGAQPQHF.

This rearrangement joins TRBV28 to TRBJ1-5; TRBD1 matches 10 bases. Looked up from germline, CDR1 is MDHEN and CDR2 is SYDVKM. This CDR3 region has 16 residues. V was pared by 5 bases and J by 3 bases, with 7 bases of the junction left unmatched. The CDR3 here is CASSVDRGIFNQPQHF. CDR3 in DNA: TGTGCCAGCAGTGTGGACAGGGGGATTTTCAATCAGCCCCAGCATTTT. Filled out from reference TRBV28 and TRBJ1-5, the complete variable domain reads DVKVTQSSRYLVKRTGEKVFLECVQDMDHENMFWYRQDPGLGLRLIYFSYDVKMKEKGDIPEGYSVSREKKERFSLILESASTNQTSMYLCASSVDRGIFNQPQHFGDGTRLSIL.

The V gene is TRBV7-9, the J gene TRBJ2-5, with TRBD2 as a possible D gene (7 bases). The CDR3 runs to 16 residues. CDR1 and CDR2 from the germline V gene are SEHNR and FQNEAQ (reference sequence). V dropped 7 bases and J dropped 0 bases, with 18 bases sitting between them. The CDR3 loop is CASTPWGGLYQETQYF. In DNA, the CDR3 is TGTGCCAGCACCCCGTGGGGGGGCCTGTACCAAGAGACCCAGTACTTC.

This sequence joins TRBV3-1 (or the pseudogene TRBV3-2) and TRBJ1-2; possible D gene TRBD1, 5 bases. Germline V gene sequence: CDR1 LGHDT, CDR2 YNNKEL (reference sequence). CDR3 size: 14 residues. V shed 4 bases and J shed 6 bases, with 15 bases lying between them. The CDR3 is CASSRRGRENGYTF. As DNA, the CDR3 is TGTGCCAGCAGCCGGCGGGGGAGGGAAAATGGCTACACCTTC.

V gene TRBV4-1 combines with J gene TRBJ2-5; D remains ambiguous. There are 19 residues in the CDR3. V was pared by 1 base and J by 0 bases, with 21 bases between. Germline-derived CDR1 and CDR2 are MGHRA and YSYEKL. CDR3: CASSQGGPRSSRYQETQYF. The CDR3, as DNA: TGCGCCAGCAGCCAAGGAGGTCCGAGGAGCAGCCGATACCAAGAGACCCAGTACTTC.

CDR3 coding DNA: TGTGCCAGCAGCTTAGCGGGCCCTGATACGCAGTATTTT. Its translation is CASSLAGPDTQYF. J is TRBJ2-3 and V is TRBV7-3; possible D gene TRBD2, 5 bases. This CDR3 is built from 13 residues. Germline V gives CDR1 SGHTA, CDR2 FQGTGA. Trimming removed 2 bases at V and 6 bases at J, with 9 bases between.

The rearrangement uses TRBV6-2 or TRBV6-3 and TRBJ2-1; 11 bases are a match to TRBD2. Losses at the gene ends were 4 bases for V and 13 bases for J; bases not matched to a gene: 9. Germline CDR1 is MNHEY and CDR2 is SVGEGT. The CDR3 covers 14 residues. The CDR3 DNA reads TGTGCCAGCAGTTCGACTAGCGGGATTGGGTCCCAGTTCTTC. It is translated as CASSSTSGIGSQFF.

V and J are TRBV7-2 and TRBJ1-4, with D uncertain. V was trimmed by 4 bases and J by 0 bases, leaving 12 bases between them. The CDR3 consists of 16 residues. Germline loops: CDR1 SGHTA, CDR2 FQGNSA. CDR3 amino acids: CASSSSPTATNEKLFF. Here the CDR3 DNA reads TGTGCCAGCAGCTCAAGCCCCACGGCAACTAATGAAAAACTGTTTTTT.

The chain couples TRBV9 to TRBJ1-5; TRBD1 is a possible D gene (6 bases). Looked up from germline, CDR1 is SGDLS and CDR2 is YYNGEE. The CDR3 has 15 amino acids. V was cut by 3 bases and J by 2 bases, with 12 bases left in between. The CDR3 bases are TGTGCCAGCAGCGCCTCTTCAGGGGGCAATCAGCCCCAGCATTTT. Encoded protein: CASSASSGGNQPQHF.

The V call is TRBV30, the J call TRBJ2-4, with 7 bases fitting TRBD1. Germline V gene sequence: CDR1 GTSNPN, CDR2 SVGIG (reference sequence). V shed 8 bases, J shed 0 bases, and the junction held 4 bases outside the gene matches. This CDR3 is 13 amino acids long. For the CDR3, the DNA is TGTGCCCAGGGACAGAAAGCCAAAAACATTCAGTACTTC. Encoded protein: CAQGQKAKNIQYF. Drawing the rest from reference TRBV30 and TRBJ2-4, the complete variable domain is SQTIHQWPATLVQPVGSPLSLECTVEGTSNPNLYWYRQAAGRGLQLLFYSVGIGQISSEVPQNLSASRPQDRQFILSSKKLLLSDSGFYLCAQGQKAKNIQYFGAGTRLSVL.

The V gene is TRBV27, the J gene TRBJ2-1, with D unresolved. Germline assignment: CDR1 MNHEY and CDR2 SMNVEV (reference sequence). V lost 3 bases and J 4 bases, leaving 10 bases between the germline ends. This CDR3 spans 14 amino acids. CDR3 loop: CASSFRKTYNEQFF. CDR3 nucleotides: TGTGCCAGCAGTTTCCGGAAGACTTACAATGAGCAGTTCTTC.